This T cell receptor (beta chain) was identified during a study of cytotoxic CD8 clonotypes in ibrutinib-treated CLL. Genomic DNA for TCR beta libraries, about 1.8 micrograms, came from cryopreserved PBMCs. Study outcomes and limitations: In sustained-remission versus progressing patients, sampling times differed.

Only a few counts were recorded for this clone. The antigen remains undetermined. The assay was immunoSEQ multiplex PCR, and TCRdb's table has in-frame clones only and misses some. Of around 140,000 clones in the sample, approximately 80% were seen once. The germline V gene has CDR1 SGHTA and CDR2 FQGNSA. The CDR3 sequence is 12 residues long. V lost 5 bases and J lost 11, with 13 bases in between. J is TRBJ2-1 and V is TRBV7-2; D gene uncertain. The receptor was derived from a human donor with chronic lymphocytic leukemia. Here the sequenced sample was PBMCs, taken after 24 months of ibrutinib treatment. The chain's CDR3 is CASSLDSPQQFF. Written as DNA, the CDR3 is TGTGCCAGCAGCCTCGATAGCCCACAGCAGTTCTTC.